The TCR beta chain described here comes from a study of T cell clonotyping in hematopoietic cell transplantation. This CDR3 comprises 13 residues. The germline gives CDR1 SQVTM, CDR2 ANQGSEA. V lost 6 bases and J lost 9, with 20 bases in between. Data came from immunoSEQ multiplex PCR; TCRdb stores just in-frame clones and leaves some out. The table has tens of thousands of clones, 96% seen once; the top ten hold approximately 1.8%. Stated time point: recipient sample about 28 days before transplant, after cytoreduction. The genes are TRBV29-1 and TRBJ1-1, with D possibly TRBD1 on 5 matching bases. Here the sequenced sample was peripheral blood mononuclear cells, taken before stem cell transplant. The TCR comes from a woman aged 45-59 years with acute myeloid leukemia. Some clones in this sample may be carry-over from other donors' samples. Here the CDR3 reads CSVTGHLPLKAFF. In nucleotides, the CDR3 is TGCAGCGTCACTGGACACCTTCCTCTGAAAGCTTTCTTT.